This entry lists 14 T cell receptor beta chains sequenced from one sample in a study of T cell responses to AZD1222 COVID-19 vaccine. Clones were sequenced by immunoSEQ multiplex PCR, and TCRdb holds only the in-frame ones, with some missing. The data contain some 150,000 clones, about 85% of them singletons. The input for sequencing was peripheral blood, taken after recovery from COVID-19. These TCRs come from an adult who had recovered from COVID-19.

CDR3 amino acids: CSASFPGTGVNYGYTF. The DNA of the CDR3 is TGCAGTGCTAGTTTCCCGGGGACAGGGGTGAACTATGGCTACACCTTC. This sequence joins TRBV20-1 and TRBJ1-2, with 10 positions matching TRBD1. This CDR3 is built from 16 residues. Germline loops: CDR1 DFQATT, CDR2 SNEGSKA (reference sequence). V lost 3 bases and J lost 2; bases outside the gene matches: 9.

Only one count was recorded for this clone. The chain is built from TRBV11-1 and TRBJ2-1, with 7 bases aligning to TRBD1. The CDR3 is 16 amino acids. Trimming at V came to 4 bases and at J to 0 bases, leaving 6 bases not matched to a gene. Germline lookup yields CDR1 SGHAT and CDR2 FQDESV (reference sequence). As DNA, the CDR3 is TGTGCCAGCAGCTATGGGACAGCCTACTCCTACAATGAGCAGTTCTTC. It is translated as CASSYGTAYSYNEQFF.

This clone was picked up one time. The genes are TRBV6-5 and TRBJ2-7; D perhaps matches TRBD1 (5 bases). V was pared by 8 bases and J by 7 bases, with 24 bases between. Germline V gene data show CDR1 as MNHEY and CDR2 as SVGAGI. The CDR3 totals 15 residues. The CDR3 spells CASLPLRGLFSEQYF. As DNA, the CDR3 is TGTGCCAGCCTTCCGCTTAGGGGCCTCTTTTCGGAGCAGTACTTC.

This chain uses TRBV28 with TRBJ1-5; D gene unclear. This CDR3 comprises 13 residues. V dropped 2 bases and J dropped 4 bases, with 6 bases sitting between them. The germline CDR1 and CDR2 sequences are MDHEN and SYDVKM. CDR3 sequence: CASSLPGNQPQHF. The CDR3 DNA reads TGTGCCAGCAGTTTACCAGGAAATCAGCCCCAGCATTTT. Full variable domain (rest looked up from reference TRBV28 and TRBJ1-5): DVKVTQSSRYLVKRTGEKVFLECVQDMDHENMFWYRQDPGLGLRLIYFSYDVKMKEKGDIPEGYSVSREKKERFSLILESASTNQTSMYLCASSLPGNQPQHFGDGTRLSIL.

The chain employs TRBV6-6 and TRBJ1-1; D is ambiguous. The germline V and J ends were trimmed by 6 bases and 5 bases, with 13 bases remaining between them. Looked up from germline, CDR1 is MNHNY and CDR2 is SVGAGI (reference sequence). The CDR3 has 13 amino acids. CDR3 sequence reads: CASSQTLGTEAFF. The CDR3 DNA follows: TGTGCCAGCAGCCAAACACTTGGAACTGAAGCTTTCTTT.

The rearrangement uses TRBV28 and TRBJ2-7, with 9 bases matching TRBD2. CDR1 is MDHEN, CDR2 SYDVKM, per germline. Trimming removed 4 bases from V and 3 bases from J; junction bases left unmatched: 13. The CDR3 extends over 17 amino acids. The DNA for the CDR3 is TGTGCCAGCAGTTCGCCCGTGGAGCGGGAGGCTCTCTACGAGCAGTACTTC. Translating it yields CASSSPVEREALYEQYF.

The chain has TRBV5-1 and TRBJ2-7, with D perhaps matching TRBD1 (6 bases). The CDR3 length is 14 residues. The germline V and J ends were trimmed by 4 bases and 2 bases, with 13 bases remaining between them. The V gene's germline CDR1 is SGHRS and CDR2 YFSETQ. CDR3 DNA: TGCGCCAGCAGCCCCGAGACAGGAGCCTACGAGCAGTACTTC. This translates into CASSPETGAYEQYF.

The chain is built from TRBV5-8 and TRBJ2-1; 9 nucleotides match TRBD2. The CDR3 is made up of 15 amino acids. V lost 5 bases to trimming and J lost 7 bases; unmatched junction nucleotides: 10. The germline gives CDR1 SGHTS, CDR2 YDEGEE. CDR3 DNA: TGTGCCAGCAGGCTGCGGGGGGGGCAGTATAATGAGCAGTTCTTC. This sequence encodes CASRLRGGQYNEQFF. Supplemented by reference TRBV5-8 and TRBJ2-1, the full variable domain reads EAGVTQSPTHLIKTRGQQATLRCSPISGHTSVYWYQQALGLGLQFLLWYDEGEERNRGNFPPRFSGRQFPNYSSELNVNALELEDSALYLCASRLRGGQYNEQFFGPGTRLTVL.

The J gene is TRBJ2-4, the V gene TRBV6-1; D not resolved. The V gene's germline CDR1 is MNHNS and CDR2 SASEGT. The CDR3 is made up of 11 amino acids. Trimming cost V 1 base and J 7 bases, with 2 bases left between them. CDR3 DNA sequence: TGTGCCAGCAGTGAAGTCAACATTCAGTACTTC. Translating gives CASSEVNIQYF.

The rearrangement links TRBV29-1 to TRBJ1-4, with a possible D match to TRBD1 (5 bases). The germline gives CDR1 SQVTM, CDR2 ANQGSEA. Trimming cost V 4 bases and J 2 bases, with 8 bases left between them. This CDR3 contains 13 residues. The CDR3 DNA is TGCAGCGTTGGGGGCGAGACTAATGAAAAACTGTTTTTT. Its protein product is CSVGGETNEKLFF.

This clone has just one count. The CDR3 protein is CASSLARKGTMNTEAFF. CDR3 nucleotides: TGTGCCAGCAGCTTAGCGCGCAAGGGAACGATGAACACTGAAGCTTTCTTT. The gene calls are TRBV7-4 and TRBJ1-1; D remains unclear. CDR1 and CDR2 (germline): SGHVT, SQSDAQ. The CDR3 runs to 17 residues. V lost 0 bases and J 0 bases, leaving 14 bases between the germline ends.

V usage is TRBV6-6 and J usage is TRBJ1-1; D uncertain. V shed 4 bases and J shed 2 bases, with 5 bases lying between them. The CDR3 is made up of 12 amino acids. Germline V lookup: CDR1 MNHNY, CDR2 SVGAGI (reference sequence). CDR3 coding DNA: TGTGCCAGCAGTTCGCACAACACTGAAGCTTTCTTT. Translated: CASSSHNTEAFF.

This chain links TRBV12-5 with TRBJ1-5; the match to TRBD1 covers 7 bases. Trimming took 2 bases from V and 5 from J; bases not matched to a gene: 3. The CDR3 totals 14 residues. Germline CDR1 reads LGHNT; CDR2 reads FRNRAP. The CDR3 DNA is TGTGCTAGTGGTTTGACAGGGGACGATCAGCCCCAGCATTTT. It is translated as CASGLTGDDQPQHF.

This chain joins TRBV2 and TRBJ1-4; TRBD1 matches 9 bases. The CDR3 contains 14 residues. Germline V gives CDR1 SNHLY, CDR2 FYNNEI. V shed 7 bases, J shed 5 bases, and the junction held 5 bases outside the gene matches. The CDR3 region is CASTLDRGNEKLFF. CDR3 DNA sequence: TGTGCCAGCACTCTCGACAGGGGGAATGAAAAACTGTTTTTT.